This T cell receptor (beta chain) was found in a study of T-cell reconstitution after alpha-beta-depleted transplantation in children. CDR1 and CDR2 (germline): PRHDT, FYEKMQ (reference sequence). V shed 7 bases and J shed 6 bases, with 10 bases lying between them. The CDR3 spans 12 residues. Preparation of the TCRbeta library used unique molecular identifiers. Using its own MiXCR run on the PCR reads, TCRdb lists one record per CDR3 protein. The table has hundreds of thousands of distinct CDR3 sequences, approximately 17% seen once. The chain couples TRBV13 to TRBJ2-1, with a weak D call TRBD2 (5 bases). This sequence originates from a male patient between 2 and 10 years old who had a stem cell transplant for acute lymphoblastic leukemia, so the T cells may come from the graft donor. The specimen comprised PBMCs, mostly from graft donor cells, sampled 360 days after TCRalphabeta/CD19-depleted stem cell transplant. The CDR3 region is CASTRGANEQFF. The CDR3 nucleotides are TGTGCCAGCACCCGGGGTGCCAATGAGCAGTTCTTC.